Presented here are 32 T cell receptor beta chains from one specimen sequenced in a study of cytomegalovirus exposure and HLA in healthy donors. Assay: immunoSEQ multiplex PCR; the TCRdb copy retains only in-frame clones and omits some. The table records almost 200,000 clones, about 81% of them present only once. The sample was PBMCs. The receptors derive from a woman aged 25 to 39 in good health and CMV-seronegative.

This clone was observed a single time. The chain joins TRBV28 to TRBJ2-5, with 8 bases fitting TRBD2. The CDR3 has 14 amino acids. With V trimmed by 8 bases and J by 2 bases, 7 bases remained unmatched. Looked up from germline, CDR1 is MDHEN and CDR2 is SYDVKM. The CDR3 region has the DNA TGTGCCAGCGGTCGGCGGGGGGCTCAAGAGACCCAGTACTTC. As protein: CASGRRGAQETQYF.

The chain has TRBV25-1 and TRBJ1-4; the D is unclear. CDR1 MGHDK and CDR2 SYGVNS come from the germline V gene. The CDR3 covers 11 residues. Deletions cut 6 bases from V and 7 bases from J, with 6 bases between. For the CDR3, the DNA is TGTGCCAGCAGGGGCATTGAAAAACTGTTTTTT. This translates into CASRGIEKLFF.

Only one count was recorded for this clone. The rearrangement links TRBV5-1 to TRBJ2-1; 7 bases map to TRBD1. V shed 0 bases, J shed 0 bases, and the junction held 3 bases outside the gene matches. The CDR3 is made up of 16 amino acids. Germline CDR1 SGHRS, CDR2 YFSETQ. The CDR3 bases are TGCGCCAGCAGCTTGGACAGGGGAAGCTCCTACAATGAGCAGTTCTTC. Residues: CASSLDRGSSYNEQFF. Filled out from reference TRBV5-1 and TRBJ2-1, the complete variable domain reads KAGVTQTPRYLIKTRGQQVTLSCSPISGHRSVSWYQQTPGQGLQFLFEYFSETQRNKGNFPGRFSGRQFSNSRSEMNVSTLELGDSALYLCASSLDRGSSYNEQFFGPGTRLTVL.

The V and J genes are TRBV6-1 and TRBJ1-4; tentatively, D is TRBD1 (6 bases). The germline CDR1 and CDR2 sequences are MNHNS and SASEGT. V gave up 1 base and J gave up 5 bases, with 8 bases separating them. The CDR3 totals 14 residues. CDR3 DNA: TGTGCCAGCAGTGAAGACAGGGTAAATGAAAAACTGTTTTTT. The encoded protein is CASSEDRVNEKLFF.

The V call is TRBV7-3, the J call TRBJ1-2; TRBD1 aligns across 7 bases. J lost 4 bases, V lost 4 bases, and 9 bases had no gene match. The CDR3 is 15 amino acids. The germline CDR1 and CDR2 sequences are SGHTA and FQGTGA. CDR3 loop: CASSYDAGGRYGYTF. CDR3 DNA: TGTGCCAGCAGCTATGATGCAGGGGGTCGCTATGGCTACACCTTC.

This chain joins TRBV11-1 and TRBJ1-6; TRBD1 is a possible D gene (5 bases). The CDR3 loop spans 15 amino acids. The germline V gene has CDR1 SGHAT and CDR2 FQDESV (reference sequence). Between the trimmed V and J ends, which lost 2 bases and 7 bases, there was a span of 12 bases. This CDR3 is CASSLRGQGNSPLHF. CDR3 DNA sequence: TGTGCCAGCAGCTTACGAGGCCAGGGCAATTCACCCCTCCACTTT.

V is TRBV7-3 and J is TRBJ2-5, with TRBD2 matching over 7 bases. The CDR3 covers 15 residues. Germline V CDR1 and CDR2: SGHTA, FQGTGA. V gave up 3 bases and J gave up 0 bases; unmatched junction bases: 4. The CDR3 protein is CASSLGRGNQETQYF. In nucleotides, the CDR3 is TGTGCCAGCAGCTTGGGGCGGGGGAACCAAGAGACCCAGTACTTC.

This sequence joins TRBV10-3 and TRBJ2-7; D remains ambiguous. The CDR3 is 13 residues long. V was trimmed by 0 bases and J by 4 bases, leaving 7 bases between them. Germline values: CDR1 ENHRY, CDR2 SYGVKD. CDR3 region: CAISESVRYEQYF. The CDR3 DNA sequence: TGTGCCATCAGTGAGTCGGTCAGGTACGAGCAGTACTTC.

The CDR3 bases are TGTGCCAGCAGCTCGGACAGGGGTTATGGCTACACCTTC. This translates into CASSSDRGYGYTF. J is TRBJ1-2 and V is TRBV7-2; 9 positions match TRBD1. The CDR3 runs 13 residues. V shed 4 bases, J shed 5 bases, and the junction held 2 bases outside the gene matches. Germline CDR1 reads SGHTA; CDR2 reads FQGNSA.

This clone has just one count. This rearrangement joins TRBV7-8 to TRBJ2-3; TRBD1 agrees at 9 bases. The germline V gene has CDR1 SGHVS and CDR2 FQNEAQ. The trim removed 5 bases at V and 2 bases at J, leaving 8 bases unmatched. The CDR3 sequence is 16 residues long. The CDR3 protein is CASSPANRGPTDTQYF. DNA for the CDR3: TGTGCCAGCAGCCCCGCGAACAGGGGGCCCACAGATACGCAGTATTTT. The whole variable domain, filled in from reference TRBV7-8 and TRBJ2-3, reads GAGVSQSPRYKVAKRGQDVALRCDPISGHVSLFWYQQALGQGPEFLTYFQNEAQLDKSGLPSDRFFAERPEGSVSTLKIQRTQQEDSAVYLCASSPANRGPTDTQYFGPGTRLTVL.

The CDR3 loop is CAGRGGGETQYF. Here the CDR3 DNA reads TGTGCCGGGCGAGGGGGCGGTGAGACCCAGTACTTC. The chain is built from TRBV19 and TRBJ2-5; 7 nucleotides align to TRBD1. The junction had 8 bases not matched to a gene; V was cut back by 11 bases and J by 5 bases. The CDR3 has 12 residues. Germline V gene lookup returns CDR1 LNHDA and CDR2 SQIVND (reference sequence).

The rearrangement joins TRBV10-3 to TRBJ2-7, with D hard to call. From germline, CDR1 is ENHRY and CDR2 SYGVKD. There are 12 residues in the CDR3. Trimming pared 4 bases from V and 6 bases from J, leaving 10 bases between. The CDR3 nucleotides are TGTGCCATCAGTGTTAGCCGAACCGAGCAGTACTTC. Translation: CAISVSRTEQYF.

This rearrangement joins TRBV10-1 to TRBJ2-1; TRBD1 might be the D (5 bases). This CDR3 is built from 14 residues. Looked up from germline, CDR1 is WNHNN and CDR2 is SYGVQD (reference sequence). V lost 4 bases to trimming and J lost 3 bases, with 10 bases between them. The CDR3 protein is CASSAGNDYNEQFF. In DNA form, the CDR3 reads TGCGCCAGCAGTGCAGGGAACGACTACAATGAGCAGTTCTTC.

V is TRBV7-2 and J is TRBJ2-7; D gene uncertain. V lost 2 bases and J 2 bases, leaving 13 bases between the germline ends. From germline, CDR1 is SGHTA and CDR2 FQGNSA. The CDR3 loop spans 15 amino acids. The CDR3 nucleotides read TGTGCCAGCAGCTTACTCGCTACGAATCCCTACGAGCAGTACTTC. This sequence encodes CASSLLATNPYEQYF. The complete variable domain, with remaining parts taken from reference TRBV7-2 and TRBJ2-7, reads GAGVSQSPSNKVTEKGKDVELRCDPISGHTALYWYRQSLGQGLEFLIYFQGNSAPDKSGLPSDRFSAERTGGSVSTLTIQRTQQEDSAVYLCASSLLATNPYEQYFGPGTRLTVT.

The chain joins TRBV28 to TRBJ1-3, with no clear D. The germline V gene has CDR1 MDHEN and CDR2 SYDVKM. V gave up 5 bases and J gave up 2 bases, with 10 bases separating them. The length of the CDR3 is 14 residues. The CDR3 is CASSPGGAGNTIYF. The CDR3 region has the DNA TGTGCCAGCAGTCCGGGCGGGGCTGGAAACACCATATATTTT.

This clone showed up just once. The rearrangement links TRBV5-6 to TRBJ1-1, with D possibly TRBD1 on 6 matching bases. Germline V lookup: CDR1 SGHDT, CDR2 YYEEEE. CDR3 length: 15 amino acids. V dropped 4 bases and J dropped 10 bases, with 23 bases sitting between them. This chain's CDR3 is CASSGRGISATGAFF. The CDR3, as DNA: TGTGCCAGCAGCGGGAGGGGGATTTCTGCAACCGGAGCTTTCTTT.

This clone was counted once. V gene TRBV10-3 combines with J gene TRBJ2-1; 8 positions match TRBD1. V shed 3 bases and J 6 bases; nucleotides not matched to a gene: 1. From germline, CDR1 is ENHRY and CDR2 SYGVKD. This CDR3 has 13 residues. The DNA of the CDR3 is TGTGCCATCAGTGAAACAGGGGGCAATGAGCAGTTCTTC. This gives the protein CAISETGGNEQFF.

This chain uses TRBV4-1 with TRBJ2-1, with TRBD2 identical over 8 bases. V gave up 4 bases and J gave up 4 bases; unmatched junction bases: 9. The germline CDR1 and CDR2 sequences are MGHRA and YSYEKL. CDR3 length equals 16 residues. DNA of the CDR3: TGCGCCAGCAGCCTCCTCGAGACTAGCGTTTACAATGAGCAGTTCTTC. This codes for CASSLLETSVYNEQFF.

The V and J genes are TRBV7-3 and TRBJ2-2, with D perhaps matching TRBD2 (6 bases). Per the germline V gene, CDR1 is SGHTA and CDR2 is FQGTGA. With 4 bases removed from V and 7 bases from J, the gap between germline ends came to 10 bases. The CDR3 extends over 13 amino acids. The DNA of the CDR3 is TGTGCCAGCAGCTGGGGGGAGTACGGGGAGCTGTTTTTT. This translates into CASSWGEYGELFF.

The chain links TRBV4-2 to TRBJ1-5, with D unclear. From germline, CDR1 is LGHNA and CDR2 YNFKEQ. Trimming removed 0 bases from V and 2 bases from J, with 14 bases in between. The CDR3 sequence is 17 residues long. CDR3 bases: TGTGCCAGCAGCCAAGACTCGCCAGTTCACGGCAATCAGCCCCAGCATTTT. It specifies CASSQDSPVHGNQPQHF.

The chain joins TRBV11-2 to TRBJ2-7; possibly TRBD1 for D (6 bases). The germline V and J ends were trimmed by 2 bases and 7 bases, with 15 bases remaining between them. Germline V CDR1 and CDR2: SGHAT, FQNNGV. The length of the CDR3 is 14 residues. CDR3 loop: CASSLPQGIPEQYF. The CDR3 DNA is TGTGCCAGCAGCTTACCTCAGGGGATTCCGGAGCAGTACTTC.

J is TRBJ2-2 and V is TRBV10-3, with 9 bases that match TRBD2. The V gene end was trimmed by 8 bases and the J gene end by 1 base; junction bases not matched to a gene: 5. The CDR3 length is 15 residues. Germline lookup yields CDR1 ENHRY and CDR2 SYGVKD. Written as DNA, the CDR3 is TGTGCCATCCGCTCAGCGGGAGGGAACACCGGGGAGCTGTTTTTT. This gives the protein CAIRSAGGNTGELFF.

The rearrangement links TRBV28 to TRBJ2-7; D gene uncertain. The CDR3 contains 13 residues. Trimming took 6 bases from V and 2 from J, leaving 11 bases between them. The V gene's germline CDR1 is MDHEN and CDR2 SYDVKM. Here the CDR3 reads CASRAGRTYEQYF. The CDR3 DNA reads TGTGCCAGCAGGGCAGGTAGGACCTACGAGCAGTACTTC. Full variable domain (missing parts from reference TRBV28 and TRBJ2-7): DVKVTQSSRYLVKRTGEKVFLECVQDMDHENMFWYRQDPGLGLRLIYFSYDVKMKEKGDIPEGYSVSREKKERFSLILESASTNQTSMYLCASRAGRTYEQYFGPGTRLTVT.

The chain recombines TRBV7-9 with TRBJ2-5; D might be TRBD1 (5 bases). CDR3 length: 17 residues. Per germline, CDR1 SEHNR and CDR2 FQNEAQ (reference sequence). Trimming removed 0 bases at V and 5 bases at J, with 19 bases between. The CDR3, as DNA: TGTGCCAGCAGCTTAGCAATGTGGCTCAGGGCTGAGGAGACCCAGTACTTC. Translating gives CASSLAMWLRAEETQYF.

The chain is built from TRBV19 and TRBJ2-4; TRBD1 matches 9 bases. The CDR3 has 14 amino acids. Germline lookup yields CDR1 LNHDA and CDR2 SQIVND (reference sequence). The V gene end was trimmed by 6 bases and the J gene end by 6 bases; junction bases not matched to a gene: 6. CDR3 coding DNA: TGTGCCAGTAGCACCGGGACAGGGACAAACATTCAGTACTTC. Its translation: CASSTGTGTNIQYF.

Of note for this clone: This CDR3 is also generated by other DNA sequences in the sample. The chain joins TRBV6-1 to TRBJ2-7; 8 positions match TRBD2. The junction had 3 bases not matched to a gene; V was cut back by 5 bases and J by 3 bases. The CDR3 covers 13 residues. Germline CDR1 and CDR2: MNHNS and SASEGT. The DNA for the CDR3 is TGTGCCAGCAGTCGGAGCGGGAGCTACGAGCAGTACTTC. It encodes CASSRSGSYEQYF.

In its sample, this clone was seen many times. V is TRBV7-7 and J is TRBJ2-5, with D maybe TRBD2 (6 bases). V was shortened by 2 bases and J by 0 bases, with 10 bases between the two germline ends. Germline CDR1 is SSHAT and CDR2 is FNYEAQ (reference sequence). The CDR3 is made up of 15 amino acids. In DNA form, the CDR3 reads TGTGCCAGCAGCTTAAGTTGGGGGGACCAAGAGACCCAGTACTTC. It specifies CASSLSWGDQETQYF.

The chain is built from TRBV19 and TRBJ1-3; D gene unclear. The CDR3 spans 15 residues. The V and J ends lost 7 bases and 4 bases respectively, with 17 bases between them. CDR1 and CDR2 from the germline V gene are LNHDA and SQIVND (reference sequence). The CDR3 region has the DNA TGTGCCAGTATCCTGAGCCAAGGGAGAGGAAACACCATATATTTT. Translation: CASILSQGRGNTIYF.

J is TRBJ2-3 and V is TRBV11-2; the match to TRBD2 covers 14 bases. The CDR3 runs to 15 residues. Germline V gene data show CDR1 as SGHAT and CDR2 as FQNNGV. V lost 6 bases to trimming and J lost 6 bases; unmatched junction nucleotides: 5. DNA for the CDR3: TGTGCCAGCAGTTTGGGACTAGCGGGAGCGGATACGCAGTATTTT. The encoded protein is CASSLGLAGADTQYF.

This clone was observed a few times. The rearrangement uses TRBV18 and TRBJ1-4; D is undetermined. V was shortened by 3 bases and J by 0 bases, with 11 bases between the two germline ends. The CDR3 runs 16 residues. In germline, CDR1 is KGHSH, CDR2 LQKENI. The CDR3 DNA sequence: TGTGCCAGCTCACCTCGCCTTACAGCAACTAATGAAAAACTGTTTTTT. Encoded protein: CASSPRLTATNEKLFF. The variable domain in full, completed from reference TRBV18 and TRBJ1-4, reads NAGVMQNPRHLVRRRGQEARLRCSPMKGHSHVYWYRQLPEEGLKFMVYLQKENIIDESGMPKERFSAEFPKEGPSILRIQQVVRGDSAAYFCASSPRLTATNEKLFFGSGTQLSVL.

The V gene is TRBV9, the J gene TRBJ2-7, with 9 nucleotides matching TRBD1. CDR1 SGDLS and CDR2 YYNGEE come from the germline V gene. This CDR3 region has 15 residues. V lost 2 bases to trimming and J lost 6 bases; unmatched junction nucleotides: 9. CDR3 loop: CASSVRTGVIGEQYF. The CDR3 coding sequence is TGTGCCAGCAGCGTTCGGACAGGGGTGATAGGCGAGCAGTACTTC.

V usage is TRBV21-1 and J usage is TRBJ2-7; no check of the table's D call, TRBD2, against the DNA was made. TRBV21-1 is reported as a pseudogene. The CDR3 is 9 amino acids. The CDR3 DNA is TGTGCCAGCAGCAAAGATACGGGGTTC. Its translation: CASSKDTGF.